This is a list of T cell receptor beta chains from one sample in a study of T cell responses to AZD1222 COVID-19 vaccine. Generated by immunoSEQ multiplex PCR, the TCRdb table keeps only in-frame clones and is missing some. The sample contains 90,000 to 100,000 clones, 85% to 90% of which appear only once. The source was peripheral blood, collected 28 days after the second AZD1222 dose. The receptor set was obtained from an adult who received the AZD1222 COVID-19 vaccine. Each CDR3 is given with its conserved first and last residue. The D gene is left open where the match is weak. Clone size is not always given. Where it is, it says once, few, many or a class for expanded clones.

D gene: NA
V gene: TRBV3-1/TRBV3-2
J gene: TRBJ2-1
clone size: NA
CDR3 length: 13
CDR3 protein: CASSQGGVNEQFF
CDR3 DNA: TGTGCCAGCAGCCAAGGGGGGGTCAATGAGCAGTTCTTC

D gene: NA
V gene: TRBV5-1
J gene: TRBJ2-3
clone size: NA
CDR3 length: 12
CDR3 protein: CASSPSTDTQYF
CDR3 DNA: TGCGCCAGCAGCCCTAGCACAGATACGCAGTATTTT

D gene: TRBD2
V gene: TRBV19
J gene: TRBJ2-7
clone size: NA
CDR3 length: 21
CDR3 protein: CASSATDRGLAGGPGSYEQYF
CDR3 DNA: TGTGCCAGTAGTGCCACCGATAGGGGACTAGCGGGAGGGCCCGGCTCCTACGAGCAGTACTTC

D gene: TRBD1
V gene: TRBV5-4
J gene: TRBJ1-1
clone size: NA
CDR3 length: 15
CDR3 protein: CASSSSGGWNTEAFF
CDR3 DNA: TGTGCCAGCAGCTCGTCAGGGGGCTGGAACACTGAAGCTTTCTTT

D gene: NA
V gene: TRBV9
J gene: TRBJ2-7
clone size: NA
CDR3 length: 15
CDR3 protein: CASSLGTTPLDEQYF
CDR3 DNA: TGTGCCAGCAGCCTCGGTACTACGCCCCTTGATGAGCAGTACTTC

D gene: TRBD2
V gene: TRBV4-2
J gene: TRBJ2-2
clone size: NA
CDR3 length: 16
CDR3 protein: CASSNSGTSDTGELFF
CDR3 DNA: TGTGCCAGCAGCAACTCCGGGACTAGCGACACCGGGGAGCTGTTTTTT

D gene: NA
V gene: TRBV18
J gene: TRBJ1-1
clone size: NA
CDR3 length: 13
CDR3 protein: CASSPPSRGEAFF
CDR3 DNA: TGTGCCAGCTCACCACCGTCCCGGGGGGAGGCTTTCTTT

D gene: NA
V gene: TRBV30
J gene: TRBJ2-7
clone size: once
CDR3 length: 13
CDR3 protein: CAWALGSAYEQYF
CDR3 DNA: TGTGCCTGGGCATTGGGCTCGGCCTACGAGCAGTACTTC

D gene: NA
V gene: TRBV15
J gene: TRBJ2-7
clone size: NA
CDR3 length: 17
CDR3 protein: CATSRDQGIRNSYEQYF
CDR3 DNA: TGTGCCACCAGCAGAGATCAGGGGATCCGGAACTCCTACGAGCAGTACTTC

D gene: TRBD1
V gene: TRBV4-1
J gene: TRBJ1-6
clone size: NA
CDR3 length: 19
CDR3 protein: CASSQESGVPGQVTTPLHF
CDR3 DNA: TGCGCCAGCAGCCAAGAGTCGGGCGTACCGGGACAGGTTACGACACCCCTCCACTTT

D gene: NA
V gene: TRBV19
J gene: TRBJ2-7
clone size: NA
CDR3 length: 12
CDR3 protein: CASSTQNYEQYF
CDR3 DNA: TGTGCCAGTAGTACCCAGAACTACGAGCAGTACTTC

D gene: NA
V gene: TRBV6-4
J gene: TRBJ2-1
clone size: NA
CDR3 length: 15
CDR3 protein: CASSDLSGSYNEQFF
CDR3 DNA: TGTGCCAGCAGTGACCTTAGCGGATCCTACAATGAGCAGTTCTTC

D gene: TRBD1
V gene: TRBV7-9
J gene: TRBJ2-1
clone size: NA
CDR3 length: 15
CDR3 protein: CASSFRDRVYNEQFF
CDR3 DNA: TGTGCCAGCAGCTTCCGGGACAGGGTGTACAATGAGCAGTTCTTC

D gene: TRBD1
V gene: TRBV27
J gene: TRBJ2-7
clone size: NA
CDR3 length: 15
CDR3 protein: CASSWSGTGSYEQYF
CDR3 DNA: TGTGCCAGCAGTTGGTCCGGGACAGGCTCCTACGAGCAGTACTTC

D gene: NA
V gene: TRBV27
J gene: TRBJ2-3
clone size: NA
CDR3 length: 15
CDR3 protein: CASSLQDPSTDTQYF
CDR3 DNA: TGTGCCAGCAGTCTACAGGACCCTAGCACAGATACGCAGTATTTT

D gene: TRBD1
V gene: TRBV10-1
J gene: TRBJ1-3
clone size: NA
CDR3 length: 14
CDR3 protein: CAPQRGTDGNTIYF
CDR3 DNA: TGCGCTCCCCAAAGGGGGACAGATGGAAACACCATATATTTT

D gene: NA
V gene: TRBV7-7
J gene: TRBJ2-7
clone size: once
CDR3 length: 14
CDR3 protein: CASSLGQGHYEQYF
CDR3 DNA: TGTGCCAGCAGCTTAGGTCAGGGTCACTACGAGCAGTACTTC

D gene: TRBD2
V gene: TRBV25-1
J gene: TRBJ2-1
clone size: NA
CDR3 length: 18
CDR3 protein: CASTYPGTSLERGNEQFF
CDR3 DNA: TGTGCCAGCACTTACCCCGGGACTAGCCTGGAACGGGGTAATGAGCAGTTCTTC

D gene: TRBD2
V gene: TRBV5-4
J gene: TRBJ2-3
clone size: NA
CDR3 length: 15
CDR3 protein: CASSLREDRTDTQYF
CDR3 DNA: TGTGCCAGCAGCTTGCGGGAGGACCGCACAGATACGCAGTATTTT

D gene: NA
V gene: TRBV30
J gene: TRBJ1-5
clone size: once
CDR3 length: 13
CDR3 protein: CAWAPGRDQPQHF
CDR3 DNA: TGTGCCTGGGCTCCGGGGAGGGATCAGCCCCAGCATTTT

D gene: TRBD1
V gene: TRBV10-1
J gene: TRBJ2-3
clone size: NA
CDR3 length: 14
CDR3 protein: CASRGDRGGDTQYF
CDR3 DNA: TGCGCCAGCAGGGGGGACAGAGGCGGGGATACGCAGTATTTT

D gene: NA
V gene: TRBV5-1
J gene: TRBJ1-5
clone size: few
CDR3 length: 14
CDR3 protein: CASSLRGPNQPQHF
CDR3 DNA: TGCGCCAGCAGCTTGAGGGGTCCCAATCAGCCCCAGCATTTT

D gene: NA
V gene: TRBV6-6
J gene: TRBJ2-7
clone size: NA
CDR3 length: 14
CDR3 protein: CASSYSIMRDEQYF
CDR3 DNA: TGTGCCAGCAGTTACTCGATTATGAGGGACGAGCAGTACTTC

D gene: TRBD2
V gene: TRBV5-8
J gene: TRBJ2-2
clone size: NA
CDR3 length: 15
CDR3 protein: CASRWGLAGNGELFF
CDR3 DNA: TGTGCCAGCAGATGGGGACTAGCCGGTAACGGGGAGCTGTTTTTT

D gene: NA
V gene: TRBV6-5
J gene: TRBJ1-1
clone size: NA
CDR3 length: 14
CDR3 protein: CASSHNRKNTEAFF
CDR3 DNA: TGTGCCAGCAGCCACAACCGTAAGAACACTGAAGCTTTCTTT

D gene: TRBD2
V gene: TRBV5-4
J gene: TRBJ2-7
clone size: NA
CDR3 length: 15
CDR3 protein: CASSLTGLAAHEQYF
CDR3 DNA: TGTGCCAGCAGCTTGACCGGACTAGCGGCCCACGAGCAGTACTTC

D gene: NA
V gene: TRBV5-1
J gene: TRBJ2-2
clone size: NA
CDR3 length: 13
CDR3 protein: CASSLVGTGELFF
CDR3 DNA: TGCGCCAGCAGCTTGGTCGGGACCGGGGAGCTGTTTTTT

D gene: NA
V gene: TRBV27
J gene: TRBJ1-2
clone size: few
CDR3 length: 14
CDR3 protein: CASSLSGGADYVTF
CDR3 DNA: TGTGCCAGCAGTTTGTCCGGGGGCGCGGATTACGTCACCTTC

D gene: NA
V gene: TRBV19
J gene: TRBJ2-5
clone size: once
CDR3 length: 14
CDR3 protein: CASRRGGPTETQYF
CDR3 DNA: TGTGCCAGTCGACGGGGAGGCCCGACGGAGACCCAGTACTTC

D gene: NA
V gene: TRBV5-4
J gene: TRBJ2-7
clone size: NA
CDR3 length: 14
CDR3 protein: CASSLAGVRYEQYF
CDR3 DNA: TGTGCCAGCAGCTTGGCAGGGGTTCGGTACGAGCAGTACTTC

D gene: NA
V gene: TRBV3-1/TRBV3-2
J gene: TRBJ1-2
clone size: once
CDR3 length: 16
CDR3 protein: CASSQDLDGGGRGYTF
CDR3 DNA: TGTGCCAGCAGCCAAGATCTTGACGGGGGCGGACGTGGCTACACCTTC

D gene: TRBD2
V gene: TRBV28
J gene: TRBJ2-7
clone size: NA
CDR3 length: 14
CDR3 protein: CASVPAGGPYEQYF
CDR3 DNA: TGTGCCAGCGTGCCAGCGGGAGGGCCCTACGAGCAGTACTTC

D gene: NA
V gene: TRBV5-1
J gene: TRBJ1-4
clone size: NA
CDR3 length: 13
CDR3 protein: CASSWDSNEKLFF
CDR3 DNA: TGCGCCAGCAGCTGGGATAGTAATGAAAAACTGTTTTTT

D gene: NA
V gene: TRBV30
J gene: TRBJ1-5
clone size: NA
CDR3 length: 15
CDR3 protein: CAWSEGDYSNQPQHF
CDR3 DNA: TGTGCCTGGAGTGAAGGGGATTATAGCAATCAGCCCCAGCATTTT

D gene: TRBD2
V gene: TRBV7-9
J gene: TRBJ2-3
clone size: NA
CDR3 length: 15
CDR3 protein: CASSLGSGGSDTQYF
CDR3 DNA: TGTGCCAGCAGCTTAGGATCGGGAGGTTCAGATACGCAGTATTTT

D gene: TRBD2
V gene: TRBV27
J gene: TRBJ2-7
clone size: once
CDR3 length: 17
CDR3 protein: CASSLLAGGPTNYEQYF
CDR3 DNA: TGTGCCAGCAGTTTACTAGCGGGAGGGCCTACAAATTACGAGCAGTACTTC

D gene: NA
V gene: TRBV18
J gene: TRBJ2-5
clone size: NA
CDR3 length: 14
CDR3 protein: CASSPDGSQETQYF
CDR3 DNA: TGTGCCAGCTCGCCGGATGGCAGCCAAGAGACCCAGTACTTC

D gene: NA
V gene: TRBV28
J gene: TRBJ2-7
clone size: NA
CDR3 length: 14
CDR3 protein: CASSFLRRGYEQYF
CDR3 DNA: TGTGCCAGCAGTTTCCTTCGAAGAGGCTACGAGCAGTACTTC

D gene: NA
V gene: TRBV7-2
J gene: TRBJ2-3
clone size: NA
CDR3 length: 17
CDR3 protein: CASSIITGRGGLDTQYF
CDR3 DNA: TGTGCCAGCAGCATAATAACCGGGCGGGGTGGGTTAGATACGCAGTATTTT

D gene: NA
V gene: TRBV27
J gene: TRBJ2-3
clone size: NA
CDR3 length: 13
CDR3 protein: CASSLRSTDTQYF
CDR3 DNA: TGTGCCAGCAGTTTAAGGAGCACAGATACGCAGTATTTT

D gene: TRBD1
V gene: TRBV19
J gene: TRBJ2-7
clone size: NA
CDR3 length: 17
CDR3 protein: CASSRFLSGQGFFEQYF
CDR3 DNA: TGTGCCAGTAGCCGATTCCTAAGTGGACAGGGTTTCTTCGAGCAGTACTTC

D gene: NA
V gene: TRBV3-1/TRBV3-2
J gene: TRBJ2-2
clone size: NA
CDR3 length: 15
CDR3 protein: CASSPPRVGTGELFF
CDR3 DNA: TGTGCCAGCAGCCCACCCAGGGTTGGCACCGGGGAGCTGTTTTTT

D gene: TRBD1
V gene: TRBV5-4
J gene: TRBJ1-1
clone size: NA
CDR3 length: 15
CDR3 protein: CASSLQGLARTEAFF
CDR3 DNA: TGTGCCAGCAGCCTACAGGGGTTGGCTCGCACTGAAGCTTTCTTT

D gene: TRBD1
V gene: TRBV5-1
J gene: TRBJ1-1
clone size: NA
CDR3 length: 14
CDR3 protein: CASSAGGWGTEAFF
CDR3 DNA: TGCGCCAGCAGCGCAGGGGGTTGGGGCACTGAAGCTTTCTTT

D gene: NA
V gene: TRBV18
J gene: TRBJ1-1
clone size: NA
CDR3 length: 13
CDR3 protein: CASSPQLNTEAFF
CDR3 DNA: TGTGCCAGCTCACCTCAGCTGAACACTGAAGCTTTCTTT

D gene: TRBD1
V gene: TRBV5-4
J gene: TRBJ1-3
clone size: NA
CDR3 length: 13
CDR3 protein: CASSAQGANTIYF
CDR3 DNA: TGTGCCAGCAGCGCACAGGGGGCGAACACCATATATTTT

D gene: TRBD2
V gene: TRBV10-3
J gene: TRBJ2-1
clone size: NA
CDR3 length: 14
CDR3 protein: CATNGLAGIDEQFF
CDR3 DNA: TGTGCCACCAATGGACTAGCGGGAATCGATGAGCAGTTCTTC

D gene: NA
V gene: TRBV11-3
J gene: TRBJ2-7
clone size: NA
CDR3 length: 13
CDR3 protein: CASSLDVGKEQYF
CDR3 DNA: TGTGCCAGCAGCTTAGATGTGGGGAAAGAGCAGTACTTC

D gene: TRBD1
V gene: TRBV18
J gene: TRBJ1-1
clone size: once
CDR3 length: 13
CDR3 protein: CASSYDRGTEAFF
CDR3 DNA: TGTGCCAGCTCTTACGACAGGGGCACTGAAGCTTTCTTT

D gene: NA
V gene: TRBV6-2/TRBV6-3
J gene: TRBJ2-2
clone size: NA
CDR3 length: 12
CDR3 protein: CASSHGLGELFF
CDR3 DNA: TGTGCCAGCAGCCACGGATTGGGGGAGCTGTTTTTT

D gene: TRBD1
V gene: TRBV18
J gene: TRBJ1-1
clone size: NA
CDR3 length: 13
CDR3 protein: CASSSGTDTEAFF
CDR3 DNA: TGTGCCAGCTCATCTGGGACAGACACTGAAGCTTTCTTT

D gene: NA
V gene: TRBV30
J gene: TRBJ1-1
clone size: NA
CDR3 length: 12
CDR3 protein: CAWSPMNTEAFF
CDR3 DNA: TGTGCCTGGAGTCCGATGAACACTGAAGCTTTCTTT

D gene: NA
V gene: TRBV6-5
J gene: TRBJ1-2
clone size: NA
CDR3 length: 13
CDR3 protein: CASRTGHRGRYTF
CDR3 DNA: TGTGCCAGCAGGACAGGACACCGTGGGCGCTACACCTTC

D gene: NA
V gene: TRBV11-3
J gene: TRBJ2-2
clone size: NA
CDR3 length: 14
CDR3 protein: CASSRRANTGELFF
CDR3 DNA: TGTGCCAGCAGCCGACGGGCGAACACCGGGGAGCTGTTTTTT

D gene: NA
V gene: TRBV10-1
J gene: TRBJ2-4
clone size: NA
CDR3 length: 16
CDR3 protein: CASSEEPSLAKNIQYF
CDR3 DNA: TGCGCCAGCAGTGAGGAACCGAGCTTAGCCAAAAACATTCAGTACTTC

D gene: TRBD1
V gene: TRBV7-8
J gene: TRBJ2-5
clone size: NA
CDR3 length: 16
CDR3 protein: CASSSTRSQGDETQYF
CDR3 DNA: TGTGCCAGCAGTTCCACCCGTTCACAGGGGGATGAGACCCAGTACTTC

D gene: TRBD2
V gene: TRBV7-3
J gene: TRBJ2-3
clone size: NA
CDR3 length: 15
CDR3 protein: CASSLAGGSPDTQYF
CDR3 DNA: TGTGCCAGCAGCTTAGCGGGAGGTTCTCCGGATACGCAGTATTTT

D gene: NA
V gene: TRBV28
J gene: TRBJ1-5
clone size: NA
CDR3 length: 17
CDR3 protein: CASSLWDIRNSNQPQHF
CDR3 DNA: TGTGCCAGCAGTCTCTGGGACATCCGTAATAGCAATCAGCCCCAGCATTTT

D gene: NA
V gene: TRBV10-2
J gene: TRBJ2-7
clone size: NA
CDR3 length: 11
CDR3 protein: CASSRSYEQYF
CDR3 DNA: TGCGCCAGCAGTCGGAGCTACGAGCAGTACTTC

D gene: NA
V gene: TRBV24-1
J gene: TRBJ1-2
clone size: NA
CDR3 length: 13
CDR3 protein: CATSDRGLGGYTF
CDR3 DNA: TGTGCCACCAGTGACAGGGGTCTGGGTGGCTACACCTTC